A selection of T cell receptor beta chains follows, all from one sample in a study of beta chain features in type 1 diabetes. TCRdb's table, derived via immunoSEQ multiplex PCR, lists solely in-frame clones and lacks some. The sample shows hundreds of thousands of clones, over 12% of them seen only once. The specimen sequenced was naive CD4+ T cells from blood. The receptors come from a man between 18 and 29 years old with type 1 diabetes. The CDR3 runs from the conserved cysteine through the conserved F or W. The D gene is left open where the match is weak. Clone size is not always given. Where it is, it says once, few, many or a class for expanded clones.

>TRBJ2-1|.|.|TRBV27
CASSLAEAGEQFF
TGTGCCAGCAGTTTAGCCGAAGCCGGTGAGCAGTTCTTC
>TRBJ2-1|.|.|TRBV9
CASAAFSYNEQFF
TGTGCCAGCGCAGCGTTCTCCTACAATGAGCAGTTCTTC
>TRBJ2-7|few|.|TRBV7-2
CASSLGSYEQYF
TGTGCCAGCAGCTTAGGTTCCTACGAGCAGTACTTC
>TRBJ2-7|.|.|TRBV18
CASSPPGGEQYF
TGTGCCAGCTCACCACCAGGGGGCGAGCAGTACTTC
>TRBJ1-3|.|TRBD1|TRBV30
CAWSFAGQAIENTIYF
TGTGCCTGGAGTTTTGCCGGACAGGCCATAGAAAACACCATATATTTT
>TRBJ1-2|few|.|TRBV5-4
CASSSPGRTNYGYTF
TGTGCCAGCAGCTCGCCAGGGAGAACGAACTATGGCTACACCTTC
>TRBJ1-2|few|.|TRBV30
CALSGLYNYGYTF
TGTGCCCTCTCGGGCCTATATAACTATGGCTACACCTTC
>TRBJ1-2|few|.|TRBV9
CASSVGSFQSYGYTF
TGTGCCAGCAGCGTAGGGTCGTTCCAAAGCTATGGCTACACCTTC
>TRBJ1-4|.|.|TRBV30
CAWSGGRTNEKLFF
TGTGCCTGGAGTGGAGGTAGAACTAATGAAAAACTGTTTTTT
>TRBJ2-1|few|.|TRBV9
CASSVVGGGWQFF
TGTGCCAGCAGCGTAGTGGGTGGAGGTTGGCAGTTCTTC
>TRBJ1-2|.|.|TRBV5-1
CASSLAGAPGYTF
TGCGCCAGCAGCTTGGCGGGGGCGCCCGGCTACACCTTC
>TRBJ1-2|few|.|TRBV19
CASSEGRVNYGYTF
TGTGCCAGTAGTGAAGGCAGGGTGAACTATGGCTACACCTTC
>TRBJ2-5|few|TRBD1|TRBV9
CASSYDRGQETQYF
TGTGCCAGCAGCTATGACAGGGGTCAAGAGACCCAGTACTTC
>TRBJ2-4|few|.|TRBV7-2
CASSSRVAKNIQYF
TGTGCCAGCAGCTCGAGAGTAGCCAAAAACATTCAGTACTTC
>TRBJ2-7|.|TRBD2|TRBV7-2
CASESSGGHEQYF
TGTGCCAGCGAGAGTAGCGGGGGCCACGAGCAGTACTTC
>TRBJ2-3|.|TRBD2|TRBV5-1
CASSLAGGPSTDTQYF
TGCGCCAGCAGCTTAGCGGGAGGACCTAGCACAGATACGCAGTATTTT
>TRBJ2-7|.|TRBD1|TRBV28
CASTVTGTGSYEQYF
TGTGCCAGCACCGTAACCGGGACAGGGTCCTACGAGCAGTACTTC
>TRBJ1-5|few|TRBD1|TRBV7-9
CASRDRPNQPQHF
TGTGCCAGCCGGGACAGGCCCAATCAGCCCCAGCATTTT
>TRBJ1-1|few|.|TRBV2
CASRPTAWAEAFF
TGTGCCAGCAGACCGACAGCCTGGGCTGAAGCTTTCTTT
>TRBJ2-1|.|TRBD2|TRBV7-2
CASSLTLILAGGNEQFF
TGTGCCAGCAGCCTGACCCTGATCTTAGCGGGGGGCAATGAGCAGTTCTTC
>TRBJ2-1|.|TRBD2|TRBV25-1
CASSDPSGGAGEQFF
TGTGCCAGCAGTGATCCTAGCGGGGGGGCGGGTGAGCAGTTCTTC
>TRBJ2-7|few|TRBD1|TRBV7-2
CASSEDRDRLYEQYF
TGTGCCAGCAGCGAAGACCGGGACAGGTTGTACGAGCAGTACTTC
>TRBJ2-5|few|TRBD2|TRBV11-2
CASSLGLLAGWEETQYF
TGTGCCAGCAGCTTAGGCCTACTAGCGGGGTGGGAGGAGACCCAGTACTTC
>TRBJ2-1|.|.|TRBV19
CASRPYIVGTLNEQFF
TGTGCCAGTAGACCCTATATCGTGGGGACTCTAAATGAGCAGTTCTTC
>TRBJ2-5|.|TRBD1|TRBV7-9
CASSSKWTGNQETQYF
TGTGCCAGCAGCTCTAAGTGGACAGGGAACCAAGAGACCCAGTACTTC
>TRBJ2-1|.|.|TRBV6-5
CASSYLGYEQFF
TGTGCCAGCAGTTACTTAGGGTATGAGCAGTTCTTC
>TRBJ1-4|.|.|TRBV2
CASGRLGEKLFF
TGTGCCAGCGGTAGGCTGGGGGAAAAACTGTTTTTT
>TRBJ2-3|.|.|TRBV2
CASSRLRDTQYF
TGTGCCAGCAGCAGGTTGAGGGATACGCAGTATTTT
>TRBJ1-2|few|TRBD1|TRBV18
CASSPPRDSYGYTF
TGTGCCAGCTCACCACCTCGGGACAGCTATGGCTACACCTTC
>TRBJ1-1|.|TRBD1|TRBV5-6
CASSLRVTGKGSTEAFF
TGTGCCAGCAGCTTGAGGGTGACAGGGAAGGGGAGCACTGAAGCTTTCTTT
>TRBJ1-2|.|TRBD1|TRBV29-1
CSVDKDRDYGYTF
TGCAGCGTTGACAAGGACAGGGATTATGGCTACACCTTC
>TRBJ2-5|few|TRBD1|TRBV7-6
CASSLNRGPETQYF
TGTGCCAGCAGCTTAAACAGGGGGCCAGAGACCCAGTACTTC
>TRBJ2-7|once|.|TRBV28
CASSSGVIYEQYF
TGTGCCAGCAGTTCAGGGGTTATCTACGAGCAGTACTTC
>TRBJ2-5|.|.|TRBV7-2
CASSLKARVETQYF
TGTGCCAGCAGCTTAAAGGCCCGGGTAGAGACCCAGTACTTC
>TRBJ2-7|.|.|TRBV30
CAWRAKGSQGREQYF
TGTGCCTGGAGGGCAAAAGGGTCCCAGGGTAGGGAGCAGTACTTC
>TRBJ1-3|.|.|TRBV30
CAWSRGSSSGNTIYF
TGTGCCTGGAGTAGGGGGAGTTCCTCTGGAAACACCATATATTTT
>TRBJ2-3|.|.|TRBV5-6
CASSLARGLSTDTQYF
TGTGCCAGCAGCTTGGCGCGGGGTCTGAGCACAGATACGCAGTATTTT
>TRBJ1-2|.|.|TRBV5-1
CASSLDSGTYYGYTF
TGCGCCAGCAGCTTGGATTCCGGGACCTACTATGGCTACACCTTC
>TRBJ2-3|.|TRBD1|TRBV5-4
CASSANRGASTDTQYF
TGTGCCAGCAGCGCCAACAGGGGGGCATCCACAGATACGCAGTATTTT
>TRBJ1-5|.|.|TRBV7-2
CASSPEVTVNQPQHF
TGTGCCAGCAGCCCCGAAGTGACAGTGAATCAGCCCCAGCATTTT
>TRBJ1-5|few|.|TRBV6-5
CASSYSIGYQPQHF
TGTGCCAGCAGTTACTCGATAGGGTATCAGCCCCAGCATTTT
>TRBJ2-7|.|.|TRBV7-9
CASSPTPGEQYF
TGTGCCAGCAGCCCGACTCCGGGCGAGCAGTACTTC
>TRBJ2-3|.|.|TRBV20-1
CSADSTDTQYF
TGCAGTGCCGATTCCACAGATACGCAGTATTTT
>TRBJ2-7|few|.|TRBV29-1
CSFGDGSYEQYF
TGCAGCTTCGGGGACGGCTCCTACGAGCAGTACTTC
>TRBJ1-2|few|.|TRBV5-1
CASSLDGRQDGYTF
TGCGCCAGCAGCTTGGATGGGCGGCAGGATGGCTACACCTTC
>TRBJ1-2|few|.|TRBV13
CASSRDGSSGGYTF
TGTGCCAGCAGCCGCGACGGATCTTCAGGGGGCTACACCTTC
>TRBJ1-1|.|.|TRBV5-1
CASSLGFLEEGNTEAFF
TGCGCCAGCAGCTTGGGGTTTCTTGAGGAGGGAAACACTGAAGCTTTCTTT
>TRBJ1-3|few|.|TRBV9
CASSFLSDGGNTIYF
TGTGCCAGCAGCTTTCTATCGGACGGAGGAAACACCATATATTTT
>TRBJ1-5|.|.|TRBV7-2
CASSLDPVNQPQHF
TGTGCCAGCAGCTTAGACCCCGTAAATCAGCCCCAGCATTTT
>TRBJ2-1|.|TRBD1|TRBV10-3
CAISDRPGTAGQYEQFF
TGTGCCATCAGTGACCGACCCGGGACAGCCGGCCAATATGAGCAGTTCTTC
>TRBJ1-2|.|.|TRBV30
CAWRRPHGYTF
TGTGCCTGGAGACGGCCCCATGGCTACACCTTC